These T cell receptor beta chains were read from a single sample in a study of response to subunit inactivated influenza vaccine. TCRdb independently ran MiXCR on the RT-PCR reads; one entry per CDR3 protein. The data hold approximately 530,000 distinct CDR3 sequences, with roughly 13% observed a single time. The sample consisted of PBMCs from blood, taken around seven weeks after vaccination. These receptors were taken from a man aged 50-59 years who received an inactivated influenza vaccine. Both conserved end residues are trimmed from each CDR3.

j_call v_call cdr3_aa
TRBJ2-1 TRBV24-1 ATSDPQRGGRNEQF
TRBJ1-5 TRBV20-1 SLGGSNQPQH
TRBJ2-7 TRBV7-2 ASSHRTSGVYEQY
TRBJ2-2 TRBV20-1 SASGHRGTANTGELF
TRBJ2-7 TRBV6-2/TRBV6-3 ASSPFYEQY
TRBJ2-5 TRBV20-1 CASSLTGQVLQETQY
TRBJ2-3 TRBV29-1 SVVGGSGTQY
TRBJ2-1 TRBV5-6 ASSLVVDEQF
TRBJ2-7 TRBV29-1 SVEGTVHEQY
TRBJ2-7 TRBV28 ASRPGTSGNYEQY
TRBJ2-5 TRBV6-1 ASRRDRGYETQY
TRBJ2-6 TRBV27 ASSSNFGGSGANVLT
TRBJ1-6 TRBV6-2/TRBV6-3 ASRTGNNSPLH
TRBJ2-1 TRBV7-2 ASSHTSGRANEQF
TRBJ2-2 TRBV7-3 ASSLTTSGRTGELF
TRBJ2-5 TRBV7-2 ASSLGVTTGIQETQY
TRBJ2-7 TRBV29-1 SVRQTGYEQY
TRBJ2-2 TRBV7-3 ASSLIGYGGGRTGELF
TRBJ1-1 TRBV29-1 SVGRTGAEAF
TRBJ2-3 TRBV12-3/TRBV12-4 ASSLGGHRTDTQY
TRBJ1-4 TRBV4-2 ASSQRHPNEKLF
TRBJ1-1 TRBV6-2/TRBV6-3 ASSKRTGRMNTEAF
TRBJ1-1 TRBV12-3/TRBV12-4 ASRDMTGMTEAF
TRBJ2-7 TRBV7-9 ASSRDRGGYEQY
TRBJ2-5 TRBV6-5 ASSYWPSARETQY
TRBJ1-5 TRBV4-1 ASSHVFNQPQH
TRBJ2-5 TRBV5-1 ASSLTSGAETQY
TRBJ2-4 TRBV15 ATSIVRTSGRQY
TRBJ2-3 TRBV29-1 SVGPDTDTQY
TRBJ1-6 TRBV5-1 ASRLGQGNSPLH
TRBJ2-7 TRBV13 ASSPTSGGPIEQY
TRBJ1-1 TRBV5-6 ASSLVAGVWGFREAF
TRBJ2-3 TRBV12-3/TRBV12-4 ASSLRISDTQY
TRBJ2-6 TRBV6-1 ASSEEEGLGANVLT
TRBJ1-2 TRBV12-3/TRBV12-4 ASSLEPKSYGYT
TRBJ2-1 TRBV6-2/TRBV6-3 ASNPSGSSYNEQF
TRBJ1-2 TRBV15 ATSRDAAGGGNYGYT
TRBJ2-7 TRBV20-1 SARRKQGAYEQY
TRBJ2-1 TRBV4-3 ASSQGARYNEQF
TRBJ1-2 TRBV10-3 AISATVNYGYT
TRBJ1-1 TRBV6-5 ASSYSSGLRNTEAF
TRBJ2-3 TRBV7-9 ASRSTGTSGSPVH
TRBJ2-7 TRBV7-2 ASSETLGYAYEQY
TRBJ2-5 TRBV2 ASNLGSETQY
TRBJ2-7 TRBV5-1 ASSKTGGRGYEQY
TRBJ2-3 TRBV27 ASSLSRVAVSDTQY
TRBJ2-7 TRBV30 AWSPTGGGEQY
TRBJ2-1 TRBV19 ASQVGAGGQYNEQF
TRBJ2-3 TRBV27 ASSYRGISTDTQY
TRBJ2-7 TRBV5-1 ASSSNRQGLY
TRBJ2-7 TRBV7-2 ASSRDRATYEQY
TRBJ2-7 TRBV27 ASTPTGEGVYEQY